What follows are 19 T cell receptor beta chains derived from one specimen sequenced in a study of neoadjuvant anti-PD-1 for oral cavity cancer. Produced via immunoSEQ multiplex PCR; TCRdb's table is partial and in-frame only. The sample lists about 15,000 clones, more than 65% occurring once. The source material was PBMCs, sampled before nivolumab (anti-PD-1) treatment. The receptors originated from a person between 40 and 85 years old with oral cavity squamous cell carcinoma.

The chain couples TRBV19 to TRBJ1-1; D may be TRBD1 (5 bases). The CDR3 is 13 amino acids. The ends were cut back, 4 bases at V and 5 bases at J, with 11 bases in the middle. CDR1 and CDR2 (germline): LNHDA, SQIVND (reference sequence). CDR3: CASSTSRATEAFF. The CDR3 region has the DNA TGTGCCAGTAGTACGTCCAGGGCAACTGAAGCTTTCTTT.

The chain is built from TRBV7-8 and TRBJ2-1; 12 bases agree with TRBD2. V shed 6 bases, J shed 0 bases, and the junction held 15 bases outside the gene matches. From germline, CDR1 is SGHVS and CDR2 FQNEAQ. This CDR3 is built from 20 residues. The chain's CDR3 is CASRQARLAGASISYNEQFF. CDR3 bases: TGTGCCAGCAGACAAGCGAGACTAGCGGGAGCCTCAATCTCCTACAATGAGCAGTTCTTC. The full variable domain, in which reference TRBV7-8 and TRBJ2-1 provide the parts outside the CDR3, is GAGVSQSPRYKVAKRGQDVALRCDPISGHVSLFWYQQALGQGPEFLTYFQNEAQLDKSGLPSDRFFAERPEGSVSTLKIQRTQQEDSAVYLCASRQARLAGASISYNEQFFGPGTRLTVL.

This clone was picked up one time. In nucleotides, the CDR3 is TGCGCCAGCAGCTTGGCACAGAACACTGAAGCTTTCTTT. Translating it yields CASSLAQNTEAFF. The chain carries TRBV5-1 and TRBJ1-1; D not certain. Germline V gene lookup returns CDR1 SGHRS and CDR2 YFSETQ. This CDR3 region has 13 residues. V was pared by 0 bases and J by 1 base, with 4 bases between. The full variable domain, its missing parts supplied by reference TRBV5-1 and TRBJ1-1, is KAGVTQTPRYLIKTRGQQVTLSCSPISGHRSVSWYQQTPGQGLQFLFEYFSETQRNKGNFPGRFSGRQFSNSRSEMNVSTLELGDSALYLCASSLAQNTEAFFGQGTRLTVV.

There are a few counts of this clone. This chain uses TRBV5-1 with TRBJ1-2; perhaps TRBD1 as D (5 bases). V lost 0 bases, J lost 4 bases, and 13 bases lay in between. Per the germline V gene, CDR1 is SGHRS and CDR2 is YFSETQ. CDR3 size: 15 residues. CDR3 region: CASSLAYRTSYGYTF. The DNA for the CDR3 is TGCGCCAGCAGCTTGGCCTATCGGACAAGCTATGGCTACACCTTC.

V and J are TRBV19 and TRBJ2-5; D perhaps matches TRBD2 (5 bases). Germline CDR1 LNHDA, CDR2 SQIVND (reference sequence). V was shortened by 5 bases and J by 2 bases, with 12 bases between the two germline ends. The CDR3 covers 14 residues. The DNA for the CDR3 is TGTGCCAGTAGTTTACCAGGAGGACAAGAGACCCAGTACTTC. It codes for CASSLPGGQETQYF.

The chain is built from TRBV5-8 and TRBJ2-5; D is perhaps TRBD2 (6 bases). The CDR3 runs to 15 residues. The V and J ends lost 0 bases and 0 bases respectively, with 9 bases between them. Germline CDR1 reads SGHTS; CDR2 reads YDEGEE. This chain's CDR3 is CASSLAGGNQETQYF. The CDR3 DNA is TGTGCCAGCAGCTTGGCCGGGGGAAACCAAGAGACCCAGTACTTC.

DNA for the CDR3: TGTGCCAGCAGTTTATCTATATTGGAGGATGGCTACACCTTC. It specifies CASSLSILEDGYTF. The rearrangement links TRBV27 to TRBJ1-2; D gene unclear. Germline-derived CDR1 and CDR2 are MNHEY and SMNVEV (reference sequence). V was shortened by 0 bases and J by 6 bases, with 11 bases between the two germline ends. The CDR3 has 14 residues.

This chain links TRBV19 with TRBJ1-2; D is undetermined. Trimming left V 1 base short and J 5 bases short, with 11 bases between. CDR3 size: 14 residues. Germline V gene data show CDR1 as LNHDA and CDR2 as SQIVND (reference sequence). CDR3 DNA sequence: TGTGCCAGTAGTATAGCTCCAGAGTCTTATGGCTACACCTTC. Translating it yields CASSIAPESYGYTF.

The chain joins TRBV7-6 to TRBJ2-3; 10 bases are shared with TRBD2. Germline V gives CDR1 SGHVS, CDR2 FNYEAQ. V trimming: 5 bases; J trimming: 3 bases; junction bases outside the gene matches: 8. CDR3 length: 16 amino acids. The CDR3 DNA reads TGTGCCAGCAGCACATCAAAGCGGGGGGGAACAGATACGCAGTATTTT. Its translation: CASSTSKRGGTDTQYF.

The chain links TRBV6-1 to TRBJ1-1; no clear D gene. CDR3 size: 13 residues. CDR1 and CDR2 from the germline V gene are MNHNS and SASEGT. Trimming shortened V by 6 bases and J by 5 bases, and 13 bases separated the two germline ends. The CDR3 DNA sequence: TGTGCCAGCAGACTAATAAAAGGGACTGAAGCTTTCTTT. Translation gives CASRLIKGTEAFF.

The chain uses TRBV6-5 and TRBJ1-6; no clear D. The CDR3 sequence is 14 residues long. From germline, CDR1 is MNHEY and CDR2 SVGAGI. Between the trimmed V and J ends, which lost 4 bases and 7 bases, there was a span of 11 bases. The CDR3 region is CASSLRAGNSPLHF. In DNA, the CDR3 is TGTGCCAGCAGTTTGAGGGCCGGGAATTCACCCCTCCACTTT.

The rearrangement joins TRBV19 to TRBJ1-1; weak D call: TRBD1 (5 bases). The germline CDR1 and CDR2 sequences are LNHDA and SQIVND (reference sequence). There are 17 residues in the CDR3. Trimming cost V 5 bases and J 0 bases, with 19 bases left between them. CDR3 coding DNA: TGTGCCAGTAGTCCGGAGGGGATACTAACAATGAACACTGAAGCTTTCTTT. Protein sequence: CASSPEGILTMNTEAFF.

This chain links TRBV9 with TRBJ2-3, with 7 nucleotides matching TRBD2. Germline V gene data show CDR1 as SGDLS and CDR2 as YYNGEE. The CDR3 extends over 17 amino acids. V dropped 7 bases and J dropped 1; count of bases not matched to a gene: 15. CDR3 in amino acids: CASQQRDGRWGTDTQYF. In DNA, the CDR3 is TGTGCCAGCCAACAGCGAGACGGGAGGTGGGGCACAGATACGCAGTATTTT. The variable domain in full, completed from reference TRBV9 and TRBJ2-3, reads DSGVTQTPKHLITATGQRVTLRCSPRSGDLSVYWYQQSLDQGLQFLIQYYNGEERAKGNILERFSAQQFPDLHSELNLSSLELGDSALYFCASQQRDGRWGTDTQYFGPGTRLTVL.

The J gene is TRBJ2-2, the V gene TRBV25-1; TRBD2 matches at 7 bases. The CDR3 is 16 residues long. V lost 5 bases, J lost 5 bases, and 11 bases stayed unmatched. CDR1 is MGHDK, CDR2 SYGVNS, per germline. The CDR3 reads CASSTREGTGTGELFF. The CDR3 DNA reads as TGTGCCAGCAGTACGAGGGAGGGCACGGGTACCGGGGAGCTGTTTTTT.

The genes are TRBV30 and TRBJ1-1; tentative D call: TRBD1 (6 bases). The CDR3 has 13 residues. The V end lost 0 bases, the J end lost 1 base, and 6 bases lay between the germline ends. Germline V lookup: CDR1 GTSNPN, CDR2 SVGIG (reference sequence). The CDR3 reads CAWSVQGNTEAFF. Here the CDR3 DNA reads TGTGCCTGGAGTGTACAGGGGAACACTGAAGCTTTCTTT.

In this sample, this clone turned up once. The V call is TRBV6-1, the J call TRBJ1-2; D unclear. Germline CDR1 reads MNHNS; CDR2 reads SASEGT. V was trimmed by 4 bases and J by 4 bases, leaving 10 bases between them. This CDR3 contains 13 residues. The chain's CDR3 is CASSAGPIYGYTF. The DNA of the CDR3 is TGTGCCAGCAGTGCCGGACCGATCTATGGCTACACCTTC.

The chain employs TRBV4-1 and TRBJ1-4, with D perhaps matching TRBD1 (6 bases). Germline V gene lookup returns CDR1 MGHRA and CDR2 YSYEKL. The CDR3 consists of 15 residues. Trimming pared 0 bases from V and 7 bases from J, leaving 12 bases between. CDR3 amino acids: CASSQDRGRGEKLFF. The CDR3, as DNA: TGCGCCAGCAGCCAAGACCGGGGGCGCGGTGAAAAACTGTTTTTT.

The gene calls are TRBV4-1 and TRBJ2-3; D uncertain. V lost 2 bases, J lost 2 bases, and 8 bases lay in between. Germline CDR1 and CDR2: MGHRA and YSYEKL. The CDR3 runs 14 residues. CDR3 DNA sequence: TGCGCCAGCAGCCAATCCCTCCTCACAGATACGCAGTATTTT. Translation gives CASSQSLLTDTQYF.

The chain carries TRBV19 and TRBJ1-5; no reliable D call. The CDR3 runs to 13 residues. Germline values: CDR1 LNHDA, CDR2 SQIVND (reference sequence). With 4 bases removed from V and 4 bases from J, the gap between germline ends came to 8 bases. CDR3 DNA sequence: TGTGCCAGTAGTACGGTCAAGAATCAGCCCCAGCATTTT. As protein: CASSTVKNQPQHF.